These 17 T cell receptor beta chains were sequenced from one sample in a study of neoadjuvant anti-PD-1 for oral cavity cancer. Time point indicated: after neoadjuvant nivolumab, at surgical resection. Using immunoSEQ multiplex PCR, the repertoire was profiled, and TCRdb retains in-frame clones only, with some absent. The sample has about 68,000 clones; around 84% are singletons. Sequencing used PBMCs, obtained after nivolumab (anti-PD-1) treatment. The source is a person aged 35-80 years with oral cavity squamous cell carcinoma.

CDR3 DNA sequence: TGTGCCAGCAGCGACAGGGGGCTATACGAGCAGTACTTC. Translation gives CASSDRGLYEQYF. J is TRBJ2-7 and V is TRBV2; 10 bases match TRBD1. CDR1 and CDR2 from the germline V gene are SNHLY and FYNNEI. The CDR3 sequence is 13 residues long. Unmatched junction bases numbered 3, after V lost 6 bases and J lost 4 bases.

In this sample, this clone turned up a few times. The chain is built from TRBV5-1 and TRBJ1-1; possible D gene TRBD1, 6 bases. This CDR3 contains 17 residues. Germline CDR1 and CDR2: SGHRS and YFSETQ. V was shortened by 1 base and J by 1 base, with 17 bases between the two germline ends. The CDR3: CASSLFDSQTGNTEAFF. In DNA, the CDR3 is TGCGCCAGCAGCTTGTTCGACTCTCAGACAGGGAACACTGAAGCTTTCTTT. Using reference TRBV5-1 and TRBJ1-1 for the parts outside the CDR3, the full variable domain is KAGVTQTPRYLIKTRGQQVTLSCSPISGHRSVSWYQQTPGQGLQFLFEYFSETQRNKGNFPGRFSGRQFSNSRSEMNVSTLELGDSALYLCASSLFDSQTGNTEAFFGQGTRLTVV.

The rearrangement joins TRBV2 to TRBJ2-1; 7 nucleotides agree with TRBD2. This CDR3 spans 12 amino acids. Germline trimming cut 6 bases from V and 7 bases from J; bases unmatched to any gene: 3. From germline, CDR1 is SNHLY and CDR2 FYNNEI. The CDR3, as DNA: TGTGCCAGCAGCGTTAGCGGGAATGAGCAGTTCTTC. It specifies CASSVSGNEQFF.

This rearrangement joins TRBV5-4 to TRBJ1-2; TRBD1 matches at 7 bases. The CDR3 is 13 amino acids. V was clipped by 4 bases and J by 4 bases; unmatched bases: 4. Germline CDR1 SGHNT, CDR2 YYREEE (reference sequence). CDR3 loop: CASSTRGSYGYTF. Here the CDR3 DNA reads TGTGCCAGCAGCACCAGGGGGAGCTATGGCTACACCTTC.

The chain has TRBV7-8 and TRBJ1-3; no clear D gene. CDR3 size: 15 residues. CDR1 and CDR2 from the germline V gene are SGHVS and FQNEAQ. V was cut by 0 bases and J by 0 bases, with 6 bases left in between. The chain's CDR3 is CASSLATDSGNTIYF. The CDR3 DNA is TGTGCCAGCAGCTTAGCGACCGACTCTGGAAACACCATATATTTT.

This clone was detected once. The chain couples TRBV2 to TRBJ2-1, with 8 bases aligning to TRBD1. This CDR3 is 16 amino acids long. Germline lookup yields CDR1 SNHLY and CDR2 FYNNEI. The trim removed 6 bases at V and 1 base at J, leaving 8 bases unmatched. The CDR3 region has the DNA TGTGCCAGCAGCGCTACTGACAGGGGATCCTACAATGAGCAGTTCTTC. As protein: CASSATDRGSYNEQFF.

This clone appeared once. This chain connects TRBV9 to TRBJ2-7; D perhaps matches TRBD2 (5 bases). CDR1 and CDR2 (germline): SGDLS, YYNGEE. V gave up 0 bases and J gave up 3 bases, with 13 bases separating them. This CDR3 contains 15 residues. Here the CDR3 DNA reads TGTGCCAGCAGCGTAGGCAGCGGCAATTTCTACGAGCAGTACTTC. This codes for CASSVGSGNFYEQYF.

The chain has TRBV6-1 and TRBJ1-2, with D perhaps TRBD1 (5 bases). There are 17 residues in the CDR3. CDR1 is MNHNS and CDR2 is SASEGT in the germline V gene. Trimming took 2 bases from V and 0 from J, leaving 16 bases between them. The CDR3 nucleotides read TGTGCCAGCAGTGAATTCGGGACGGCCTCTTCTAACTATGGCTACACCTTC. Translating it yields CASSEFGTASSNYGYTF.

V and J are TRBV9 and TRBJ1-3; no reliable D call. Trimming pared 0 bases from V and 4 bases from J, leaving 11 bases between. In germline, CDR1 is SGDLS, CDR2 YYNGEE. The length of the CDR3 is 15 residues. CDR3 DNA: TGTGCCAGCAGCGTAGTGGGCAGCCTCGGAAACACCATATATTTT. Translated, it gives CASSVVGSLGNTIYF.

The chain is built from TRBV29-1 and TRBJ1-1; no clear D. The germline gives CDR1 SQVTM, CDR2 ANQGSEA. V was cut by 1 base and J by 0 bases, with 15 bases left in between. The CDR3 has 16 residues. CDR3 amino acids: CSVEGKSQTMNTEAFF. The CDR3, as DNA: TGCAGCGTTGAAGGGAAATCCCAAACTATGAACACTGAAGCTTTCTTT.

This chain uses TRBV27 with TRBJ2-4; 7 positions match TRBD2. The CDR3 consists of 18 residues. After removal of 0 bases from V and 3 bases from J, the junction contained 11 bases not matched to a gene. Germline assignment: CDR1 MNHEY and CDR2 SMNVEV (reference sequence). CDR3 in amino acids: CASSLSGTSAQDKNIQYF. In DNA, the CDR3 is TGTGCCAGCAGTTTATCGGGCACTAGCGCGCAAGACAAAAACATTCAGTACTTC.

The chain is built from TRBV28 and TRBJ1-5; the match to TRBD1 covers 7 bases. V gave up 4 bases and J gave up 4 bases; unmatched junction bases: 4. CDR1 is MDHEN, CDR2 SYDVKM, per germline. The CDR3 totals 14 residues. The CDR3 loop is CASSSQGENQPQHF. The CDR3 DNA reads TGTGCCAGCAGTTCCCAGGGGGAAAATCAGCCCCAGCATTTT.

The chain links TRBV19 to TRBJ1-3, with D maybe TRBD1 (6 bases). The germline V gene encodes CDR1 LNHDA and CDR2 SQIVND (reference sequence). Trimming shortened V by 9 bases and J by 0 bases, and 18 bases separated the two germline ends. This CDR3 contains 16 residues. CDR3 in amino acids: CASVPRQANSGNTIYF. The DNA of the CDR3 is TGTGCCAGCGTCCCTCGACAGGCGAACTCTGGAAACACCATATATTTT.

The J gene is TRBJ1-2, the V gene TRBV14, with TRBD1 as a possible D gene (5 bases). CDR3 size: 12 residues. CDR1 is SGHDN, CDR2 FVKESK, per germline. Trimming shortened V by 0 bases and J by 9 bases, and 8 bases separated the two germline ends. CDR3 in DNA: TGTGCCAGCAGCCAAGACAGGGTTCGCTACACCTTC. It is translated as CASSQDRVRYTF.

The chain joins TRBV6-6 to TRBJ1-1; D is unresolved. This CDR3 has 13 amino acids. V lost 7 bases, J lost 0 bases, and 9 bases lay in between. Per the germline V gene, CDR1 is MNHNY and CDR2 is SVGAGI (reference sequence). This CDR3 is CASNQLMNTEAFF. The CDR3 nucleotides read TGTGCCAGCAATCAGCTAATGAACACTGAAGCTTTCTTT.

The chain links TRBV5-4 to TRBJ2-3; TRBD2 matches 14 bases. This CDR3 spans 17 amino acids. Looked up from germline, CDR1 is SGHNT and CDR2 is YYREEE (reference sequence). V gave up 4 bases and J gave up 4 bases; unmatched junction bases: 8. The CDR3 bases are TGTGCCAGCAGCCTGACTAGCGGGAGGGCCAGGGCAGATACGCAGTATTTT. Encoded protein: CASSLTSGRARADTQYF.

The gene calls are TRBV7-2 and TRBJ2-7; D may be TRBD1 (6 bases). Trimming took 2 bases from V and 6 from J, leaving 8 bases between them. The CDR3 is 12 residues long. CDR1 is SGHTA and CDR2 is FQGNSA in the germline V gene. DNA for the CDR3: TGTGCCAGCAGCTTACAGGGGCCCGAGCAGTACTTC. This sequence encodes CASSLQGPEQYF.